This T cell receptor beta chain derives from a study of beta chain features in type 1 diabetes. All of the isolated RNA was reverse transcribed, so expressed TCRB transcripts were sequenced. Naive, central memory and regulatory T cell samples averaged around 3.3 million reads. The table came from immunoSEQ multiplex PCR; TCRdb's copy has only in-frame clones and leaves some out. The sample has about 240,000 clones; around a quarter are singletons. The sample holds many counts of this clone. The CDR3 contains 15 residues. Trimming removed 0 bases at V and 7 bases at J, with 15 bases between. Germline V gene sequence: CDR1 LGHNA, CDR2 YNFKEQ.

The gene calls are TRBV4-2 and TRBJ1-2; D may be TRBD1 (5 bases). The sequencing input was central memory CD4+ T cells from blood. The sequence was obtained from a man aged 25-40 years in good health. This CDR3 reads CASSQEIRGRGGYTF. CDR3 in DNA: TGTGCCAGCAGCCAAGAAATCCGGGGAAGGGGTGGCTACACCTTC.